The 30 T cell receptor beta chains in this list originate from one sample, sequenced in a study of T cells in localized non-small cell lung cancer (TCRdb year 2020). Library creation used the immunoSEQ multiplex PCR assay. TCRdb provides this immuneACCESS table in a form limited to in-frame rearrangements. Some clones are lacking; in checked studies, under half of them reflect an unresolved V gene, and why the rest are absent is not known. Recorded for this sample are around 2,000 clones; 35% to 45% of them occurred a single time. 7% to 9% of the sample lies in the top ten. This specimen consisted of lung tumor tissue, obtained before any cancer treatment. Every receptor here comes from a man aged 40 to 70 with stage I lung adenocarcinoma.

By proportion, this clone is medium-sized. The rearrangement uses TRBV6-8 and TRBJ2-2, with D unresolved. CDR3 size: 13 residues. CDR1 MNHGY and CDR2 SAAAGT come from the germline V gene. The V and J ends lost 8 bases and 6 bases respectively, with 13 bases between them. For the CDR3, the DNA is TGTGCCAGCGGAATAGGTCTCGCCGGGGAGCTGTTTTTT. Its protein is CASGIGLAGELFF.

In this sample, this clone turned up a few times. The chain couples TRBV30 to TRBJ2-7; TRBD2 agrees at 14 bases. The V segment lost 0 bases and the J segment 12 bases; nucleotides outside the gene matches: 10. The germline V gene has CDR1 GTSNPN and CDR2 SVGIG (reference sequence). This CDR3 region has 15 residues. The chain's CDR3 is CAWSVPGQGTSGRYF. CDR3 sequence (DNA): TGTGCCTGGAGTGTTCCGGGACAGGGGACTAGCGGGAGGTACTTC.

In this sample, this clone is medium-sized. This chain links TRBV4-1 with TRBJ2-2; 7 bases align to TRBD2. This CDR3 is 16 amino acids long. The germline V gene encodes CDR1 MGHRA and CDR2 YSYEKL. The trim removed 4 bases at V and 0 bases at J, leaving 5 bases unmatched. This CDR3 reads CASSLGTIANTGELFF. CDR3 DNA: TGCGCCAGCAGCCTAGGGACTATCGCGAACACCGGGGAGCTGTTTTTT.

This clone was detected only a few times. The chain links TRBV28 to TRBJ1-2; D unclear. Trimming took 4 bases from V and 6 from J, leaving 18 bases between them. Germline V gene lookup returns CDR1 MDHEN and CDR2 SYDVKM. The CDR3 has 15 residues. The CDR3 region has the DNA TGTGCCAGCAGTTCACACTGGTTTTCGGGGAATGGCTACACCTTC. Protein sequence: CASSSHWFSGNGYTF.

The chain has TRBV9 and TRBJ2-3; D uncertain. Germline CDR1 SGDLS, CDR2 YYNGEE. This CDR3 contains 13 residues. V lost 0 bases, J lost 1 base, and 3 bases lay in between. The CDR3 bases are TGTGCCAGCAGCGTAGGAGGCACAGATACGCAGTATTTT. Translated: CASSVGGTDTQYF.

This chain joins TRBV18 and TRBJ1-5; weak D call: TRBD1 (6 bases). The V and J ends lost 6 bases and 6 bases respectively, with 12 bases between them. CDR3 length equals 13 residues. Germline lookup yields CDR1 KGHSH and CDR2 LQKENI. The CDR3 is CASSPGVGQPQHF. The DNA for the CDR3 is TGTGCCAGCTCCCCAGGGGTAGGTCAGCCCCAGCATTTT. The full variable domain, in which reference TRBV18 and TRBJ1-5 provide the parts outside the CDR3, is NAGVMQNPRHLVRRRGQEARLRCSPMKGHSHVYWYRQLPEEGLKFMVYLQKENIIDESGMPKERFSAEFPKEGPSILRIQQVVRGDSAAYFCASSPGVGQPQHFGDGTRLSIL.

This clone was recorded only once. The chain combines TRBV15 with TRBJ2-4, with TRBD1 identical over 8 bases. Germline loops: CDR1 LNHNV, CDR2 YYDKDF (reference sequence). V shed 4 bases and J 2 bases; nucleotides not matched to a gene: 13. The CDR3 sequence is 18 residues long. CDR3 amino acids: CATSTGQGEPGSKNIQYF. In DNA form, the CDR3 reads TGTGCCACCAGCACCGGACAGGGAGAACCGGGGTCCAAAAACATTCAGTACTTC.

This clone was detected only a few times. The chain employs TRBV13 and TRBJ2-7, with 7 bases fitting TRBD2. The CDR3 has 16 residues. V dropped 0 bases and J dropped 2; count of bases not matched to a gene: 7. The germline V gene has CDR1 PRHDT and CDR2 FYEKMQ (reference sequence). The CDR3 spells CASSLGLGAGAYEQYF. CDR3 DNA: TGTGCCAGCAGCTTAGGCCTAGGGGCGGGGGCCTACGAGCAGTACTTC.

A few counts support this clone. This chain links TRBV9 with TRBJ1-5, with unresolved D. This CDR3 is 13 amino acids long. CDR1 and CDR2 (germline): SGDLS, YYNGEE. Deletions cut 4 bases from V and 3 bases from J, with 8 bases between. CDR3 region: CASSKTDNQPQHF. The CDR3, as DNA: TGTGCCAGCAGCAAAACCGACAATCAGCCCCAGCATTTT.

This clone was observed a few times. The chain has TRBV7-6 and TRBJ1-1; 7 positions match TRBD1. Germline V gene lookup returns CDR1 SGHVS and CDR2 FNYEAQ. V lost 3 bases, J lost 6 bases, and 7 bases stayed unmatched. This CDR3 is 14 amino acids long. CDR3 bases: TGTGCCAGCAGCTTGCTGCAGGGGGGCTCTGAAGCTTTCTTT. This codes for CASSLLQGGSEAFF.

The genes are TRBV28 and TRBJ2-7, with D possibly called TRBD1 or TRBD2 (5 bases each). The CDR3 runs 13 residues. CDR1 is MDHEN and CDR2 is SYDVKM in the germline V gene. The V end lost 6 bases, the J end lost 5 bases, and 14 bases lay between the germline ends. The CDR3 protein is CASSPVWDDEQYF. DNA of the CDR3: TGTGCCAGCAGCCCGGTGTGGGACGACGAGCAGTACTTC.

This clone was seen a few times. The chain joins TRBV19 to TRBJ2-2; 10 positions match TRBD2. The CDR3 is 17 residues long. Trimming at V came to 10 bases and at J to 1 base, leaving 12 bases not matched to a gene. CDR1 and CDR2 from the germline V gene are LNHDA and SQIVND (reference sequence). As DNA, the CDR3 is TGTGCCACTAACCGGGCTAGCGGGGGAGTGAACACCGGGGAGCTGTTTTTT. Amino acids: CATNRASGGVNTGELFF.

This clone occurred a few times. The chain recombines TRBV9 with TRBJ2-7; 14 bases are shared with TRBD2. The V gene end was trimmed by 6 bases and the J gene end by 1 base; junction bases not matched to a gene: 6. The length of the CDR3 is 16 residues. Germline assignment: CDR1 SGDLS and CDR2 YYNGEE. The CDR3 spells CASTPGLAGVSYEQYF. CDR3 DNA sequence: TGTGCCAGCACCCCGGGACTAGCGGGAGTGTCCTACGAGCAGTACTTC.

By sample fraction, this clone is medium-sized. The chain uses TRBV6-8 and TRBJ1-2; D is undetermined. Trimming cost V 0 bases and J 4 bases, with 15 bases left between them. There are 16 residues in the CDR3. Germline V lookup: CDR1 MNHGY, CDR2 SAAAGT. In nucleotides, the CDR3 is TGTGCCAGCAGTTACTCGAGTGGAGTCTTCGGCTATGGCTACACCTTC. It specifies CASSYSSGVFGYGYTF.

CDR3: CASSDSRGGSKTQYF. The DNA of the CDR3 is TGTGCCAGCAGTGACTCGCGGGGGGGCTCGAAGACCCAGTACTTC. The chain has TRBV2 and TRBJ2-5; the match to TRBD2 covers 9 bases. J gave up 6 bases and V 3 bases, and 8 bases lay outside the gene matches. CDR3 size: 15 residues. The germline V gene encodes CDR1 SNHLY and CDR2 FYNNEI.

The chain links TRBV19 to TRBJ1-2, with D tentatively TRBD1 (6 bases). The CDR3 sequence is 13 residues long. CDR1 is LNHDA, CDR2 SQIVND, per germline (reference sequence). Trimming took off 5 bases at V and 10 bases at J, with 17 bases between the two ends. This CDR3 reads CASSPRGAGPYTF. CDR3 DNA: TGTGCCAGTAGTCCCCGGGGGGCCGGACCCTACACCTTC.

The CDR3 sequence: CASSLGTTGHEQYF. CDR3 DNA sequence: TGCGCCAGCAGCTTGGGGACAACAGGGCACGAGCAGTACTTC. The V gene is TRBV5-1, the J gene TRBJ2-7; a weak D match, TRBD1 (6 bases). The CDR3 loop spans 14 amino acids. Germline CDR1 and CDR2: SGHRS and YFSETQ. V was shortened by 0 bases and J by 5 bases, with 12 bases between the two germline ends.

This clone was recorded a few times. The chain is built from TRBV30 and TRBJ1-1; possibly TRBD1 for D (5 bases). This CDR3 region has 16 residues. Germline loops: CDR1 GTSNPN, CDR2 SVGIG (reference sequence). Deletions cut 0 bases from V and 0 bases from J, with 14 bases between. The CDR3 here is CAWSVRDRNMNTEAFF. The DNA for the CDR3 is TGTGCCTGGAGTGTCCGGGACCGTAACATGAACACTGAAGCTTTCTTT.

The rearrangement uses TRBV28 and TRBJ2-7; TRBD1 matches at 11 bases. J lost 3 bases, V lost 5 bases, and 6 bases had no gene match. CDR1 MDHEN and CDR2 SYDVKM come from the germline V gene. The CDR3 is made up of 15 amino acids. DNA of the CDR3: TGTGCCAGCAGTACCGGGACAGGGGGTTACTACGAGCAGTACTTC. As protein: CASSTGTGGYYEQYF.

J is TRBJ2-7 and V is TRBV28; D possibly corresponds to TRBD1 (5 bases). CDR3 length equals 16 residues. Germline CDR1 reads MDHEN; CDR2 reads SYDVKM. V was shortened by 5 bases and J by 6 bases, with 23 bases between the two germline ends. The CDR3 DNA reads TGTGCCAGCAGTGCGGACATTTTTACGACCTTCGGCGAGCAGTACTTC. This translates into CASSADIFTTFGEQYF.

This chain uses TRBV11-3 with TRBJ2-5, with TRBD2 as a possible D gene (6 bases). V was cut by 6 bases and J by 4 bases, with 15 bases left in between. Germline V CDR1 and CDR2: SGHNT, YENEEA. This CDR3 is built from 14 residues. CDR3 protein: CASSPSAGGETQYF. CDR3 nucleotides: TGTGCCAGCAGTCCCTCAGCGGGTGGAGAGACCCAGTACTTC. Drawing the rest from reference TRBV11-3 and TRBJ2-5, the complete variable domain is EAGVVQSPRYKIIEKKQPVAFWCNPISGHNTLYWYLQNLGQGPELLIRYENEEAVDDSQLPKDRFSAERLKGVDSTLKIQPAELGDSAVYLCASSPSAGGETQYFGPGTRLLVL.

The table lists this clone with a few counts. J is TRBJ2-7 and V is TRBV19; D could derive from TRBD1 or TRBD2 (5 bases each). Germline CDR1 and CDR2: LNHDA and SQIVND (reference sequence). This CDR3 spans 14 amino acids. V lost 1 base and J 2 bases, leaving 9 bases between the germline ends. The CDR3 bases are TGTGCCAGTAGTATAGTTGGGGGAACCTACGAGCAGTACTTC. Its protein is CASSIVGGTYEQYF.

This clone was seen more than once but under ten times. V and J are TRBV30 and TRBJ2-5; D perhaps matches TRBD1 (6 bases). This CDR3 has 14 residues. Germline CDR1 reads GTSNPN; CDR2 reads SVGIG (reference sequence). V shed 5 bases and J shed 4 bases, with 17 bases lying between them. CDR3 protein: CAWERGGGGETQYF. CDR3 nucleotides: TGTGCCTGGGAACGAGGTGGGGGCGGAGAGACCCAGTACTTC.

The chain employs TRBV6-8 and TRBJ1-1; 8 bases are a match to TRBD1. CDR3 length: 15 amino acids. Germline V gives CDR1 MNHGY, CDR2 SAAAGT. The V gene end was trimmed by 2 bases and the J gene end by 2 bases; junction bases not matched to a gene: 4. CDR3 in amino acids: CASSYQGQVNTEAFF. The DNA of the CDR3 is TGTGCCAGCAGTTACCAGGGACAGGTTAACACTGAAGCTTTCTTT.

J is TRBJ1-2 and V is TRBV6-8, with no clear D. The CDR3 sequence is 16 residues long. The germline CDR1 and CDR2 sequences are MNHGY and SAAAGT. Trimming left V 6 bases short and J 4 bases short, with 21 bases between. The CDR3 sequence: CASSGNQHWFAYGYTF. In nucleotides, the CDR3 is TGTGCCAGCAGCGGAAACCAGCATTGGTTCGCCTATGGCTACACCTTC.

The J gene is TRBJ2-1, the V gene TRBV19; D is possibly TRBD2 (6 bases). Germline-derived CDR1 and CDR2 are LNHDA and SQIVND (reference sequence). The CDR3 is made up of 15 amino acids. V lost 1 base and J 5 bases, leaving 12 bases between the germline ends. The CDR3 is CASSIGGGLHNEQFF. The CDR3 DNA sequence: TGTGCCAGTAGTATAGGTGGGGGGTTGCACAATGAGCAGTTCTTC. Full variable domain (remainder filled in from reference TRBV19 and TRBJ2-1): DGGITQSPKYLFRKEGQNVTLSCEQNLNHDAMYWYRQDPGQGLRLIYYSQIVNDFQKGDIAEGYSVSREKKESFPLTVTSAQKNPTAFYLCASSIGGGLHNEQFFGPGTRLTVL.

The chain uses TRBV30 and TRBJ1-2; weak D call: TRBD1 (5 bases). Trimming stripped 0 bases from V and 8 bases from J, with 10 bases between. This CDR3 comprises 12 residues. Germline V CDR1 and CDR2: GTSNPN, SVGIG (reference sequence). The DNA of the CDR3 is TGTGCCTGGAGTGTATGGGGCGTCGGCTACACCTTC. Residues: CAWSVWGVGYTF. The variable domain in full, with the rest retrieved from reference TRBV30 and TRBJ1-2, is SQTIHQWPATLVQPVGSPLSLECTVEGTSNPNLYWYRQAAGRGLQLLFYSVGIGQISSEVPQNLSASRPQDRQFILSSKKLLLSDSGFYLCAWSVWGVGYTFGSGTRLTVV.

This clone ranks as medium-sized (0.01 to 0.1%). In nucleotides, the CDR3 is TGTGCCAGCAGGGGGGGGAGAGCCGGATGGACGAGCTCCTACAATGAGCAGTTCTTC. Its translation is CASRGGRAGWTSSYNEQFF. The gene calls are TRBV2 and TRBJ2-1, with 7 bases lining up with TRBD2. The CDR3 totals 19 residues. The germline gives CDR1 SNHLY, CDR2 FYNNEI. The V gene end was trimmed by 6 bases and the J gene end by 0 bases; junction bases not matched to a gene: 17.

V usage is TRBV29-1 and J usage is TRBJ2-3; tentatively, D is TRBD1 (7 bases). CDR3 length equals 14 residues. From germline, CDR1 is SQVTM and CDR2 ANQGSEA. Trimming took off 5 bases at V and 4 bases at J, with 16 bases between the two ends. CDR3 DNA sequence: TGCAGCGTTCCCCAGGCGGGGACAGCAGATACGCAGTATTTT. Its protein is CSVPQAGTADTQYF.

This sequence joins TRBV6-8 and TRBJ1-1, with a tentative D call TRBD1 (5 bases). V shed 0 bases and J shed 5 bases, with 10 bases lying between them. CDR1 is MNHGY, CDR2 SAAAGT, per germline. This CDR3 region has 14 residues. The CDR3 is CASSYSLGGTEAFF. In DNA form, the CDR3 reads TGTGCCAGCAGTTACTCGCTGGGGGGGACTGAAGCTTTCTTT.